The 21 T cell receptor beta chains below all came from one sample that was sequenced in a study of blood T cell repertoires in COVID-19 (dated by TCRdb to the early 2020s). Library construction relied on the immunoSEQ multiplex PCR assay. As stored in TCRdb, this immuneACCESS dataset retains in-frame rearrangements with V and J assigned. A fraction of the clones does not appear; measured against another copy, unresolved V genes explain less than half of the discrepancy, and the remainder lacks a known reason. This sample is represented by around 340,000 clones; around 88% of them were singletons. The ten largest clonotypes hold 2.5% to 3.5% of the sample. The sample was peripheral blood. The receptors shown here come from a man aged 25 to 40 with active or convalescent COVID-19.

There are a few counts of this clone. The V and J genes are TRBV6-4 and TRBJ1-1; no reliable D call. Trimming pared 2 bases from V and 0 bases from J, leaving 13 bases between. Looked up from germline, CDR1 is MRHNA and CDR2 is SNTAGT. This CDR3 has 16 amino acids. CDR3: CASSDPNRSMNTEAFF. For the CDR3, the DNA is TGTGCCAGCAGTGACCCGAACAGAAGCATGAACACTGAAGCTTTCTTT.

This CDR3 is CASSVRDTYGYTF. As DNA, the CDR3 is TGCGCCAGCAGCGTGCGAGACACCTATGGCTACACCTTC. The chain combines TRBV5-1 with TRBJ1-2; no definite D call. The length of the CDR3 is 13 residues. The germline CDR1 and CDR2 sequences are SGHRS and YFSETQ. V was shortened by 4 bases and J by 4 bases, with 11 bases between the two germline ends. The whole variable domain, remainder taken from reference TRBV5-1 and TRBJ1-2, is KAGVTQTPRYLIKTRGQQVTLSCSPISGHRSVSWYQQTPGQGLQFLFEYFSETQRNKGNFPGRFSGRQFSNSRSEMNVSTLELGDSALYLCASSVRDTYGYTFGSGTRLTVV.

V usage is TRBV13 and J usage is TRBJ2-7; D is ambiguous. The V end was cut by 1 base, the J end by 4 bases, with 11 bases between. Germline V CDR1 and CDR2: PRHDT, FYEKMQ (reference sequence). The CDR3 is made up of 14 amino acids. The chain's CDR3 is CASSLDTVPYEQYF. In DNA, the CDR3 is TGTGCCAGCAGCTTAGATACGGTACCTTACGAGCAGTACTTC.

The DNA for the CDR3 is TGTGCCAGCAGCGTAGCTAGCCAGGGGACTGAAGCTTTCTTT. It is translated as CASSVASQGTEAFF. J is TRBJ1-1 and V is TRBV9; possibly TRBD1 for D (6 bases). CDR3 length: 14 residues. V was shortened by 0 bases and J by 5 bases, with 11 bases between the two germline ends. From germline, CDR1 is SGDLS and CDR2 YYNGEE.

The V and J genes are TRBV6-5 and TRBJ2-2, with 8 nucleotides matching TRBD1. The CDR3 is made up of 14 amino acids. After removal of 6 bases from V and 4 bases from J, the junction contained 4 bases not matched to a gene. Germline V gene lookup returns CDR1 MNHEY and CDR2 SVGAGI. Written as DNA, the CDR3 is TGTGCCAGCAGCCAGGGGGCGGGCACCGGGGAGCTGTTTTTT. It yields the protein CASSQGAGTGELFF.

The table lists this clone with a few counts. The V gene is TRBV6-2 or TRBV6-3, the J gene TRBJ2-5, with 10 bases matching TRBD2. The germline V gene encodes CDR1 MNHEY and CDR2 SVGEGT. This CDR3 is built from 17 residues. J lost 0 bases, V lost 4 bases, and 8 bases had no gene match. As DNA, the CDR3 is TGTGCCAGCAGTTCCCACTATGGGACTAGCGACCAAGAGACCCAGTACTTC. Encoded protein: CASSSHYGTSDQETQYF.

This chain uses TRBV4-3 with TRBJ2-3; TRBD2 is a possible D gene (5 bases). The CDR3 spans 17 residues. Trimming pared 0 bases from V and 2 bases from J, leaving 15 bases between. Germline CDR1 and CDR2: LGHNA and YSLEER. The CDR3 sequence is CASSQDRGGSFTDTQYF. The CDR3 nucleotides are TGCGCCAGCAGCCAAGATCGAGGAGGATCATTCACAGATACGCAGTATTTT.

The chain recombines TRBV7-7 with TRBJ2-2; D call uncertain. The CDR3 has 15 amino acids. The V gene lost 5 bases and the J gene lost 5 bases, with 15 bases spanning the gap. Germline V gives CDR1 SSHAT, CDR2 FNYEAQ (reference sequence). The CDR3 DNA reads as TGTGCCAGCAGCCCCTCAGTCGAATTAACCGGGGAGCTGTTTTTT. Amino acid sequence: CASSPSVELTGELFF.

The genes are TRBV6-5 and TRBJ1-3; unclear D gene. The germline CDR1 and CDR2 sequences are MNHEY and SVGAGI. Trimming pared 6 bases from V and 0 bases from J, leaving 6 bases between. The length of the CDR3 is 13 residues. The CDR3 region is CASSGSSGNTIYF. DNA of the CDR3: TGTGCCAGCAGCGGTAGCTCTGGAAACACCATATATTTT.

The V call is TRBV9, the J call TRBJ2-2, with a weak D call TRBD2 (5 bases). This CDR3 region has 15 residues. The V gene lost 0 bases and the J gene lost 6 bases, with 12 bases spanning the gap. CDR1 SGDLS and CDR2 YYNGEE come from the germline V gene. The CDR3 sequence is CASSVGSPAAGELFF. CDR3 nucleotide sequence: TGTGCCAGCAGCGTAGGCTCCCCAGCGGCCGGGGAGCTGTTTTTT.

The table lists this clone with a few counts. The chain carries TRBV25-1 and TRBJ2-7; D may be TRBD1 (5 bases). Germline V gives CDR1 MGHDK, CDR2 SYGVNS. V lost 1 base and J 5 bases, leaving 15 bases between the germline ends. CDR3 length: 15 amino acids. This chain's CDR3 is CASSESRQGSNEQYF. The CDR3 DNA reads TGTGCCAGCAGTGAATCCCGGCAGGGTTCGAACGAGCAGTACTTC.

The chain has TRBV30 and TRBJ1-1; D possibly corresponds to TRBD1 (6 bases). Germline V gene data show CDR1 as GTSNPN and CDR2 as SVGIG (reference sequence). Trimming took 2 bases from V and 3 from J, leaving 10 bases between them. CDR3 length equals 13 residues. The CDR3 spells CAWSRDTDTEAFF. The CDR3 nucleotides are TGTGCCTGGAGTCGGGACACCGACACTGAAGCTTTCTTT.

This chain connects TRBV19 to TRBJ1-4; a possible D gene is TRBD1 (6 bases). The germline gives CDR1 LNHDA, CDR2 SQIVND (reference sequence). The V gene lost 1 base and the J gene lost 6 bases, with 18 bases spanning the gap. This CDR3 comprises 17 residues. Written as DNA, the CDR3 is TGTGCCAGTAGTATAGGACGTACGGGCCAGGGGCATGAAAAACTGTTTTTT. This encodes CASSIGRTGQGHEKLFF.

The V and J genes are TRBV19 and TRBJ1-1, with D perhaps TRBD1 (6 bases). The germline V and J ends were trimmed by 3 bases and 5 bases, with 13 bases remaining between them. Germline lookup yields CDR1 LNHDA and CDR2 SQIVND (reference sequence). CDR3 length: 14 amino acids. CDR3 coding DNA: TGTGCCAGTAGTATCGCAGGGGATGGAACTGAAGCTTTCTTT. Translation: CASSIAGDGTEAFF.

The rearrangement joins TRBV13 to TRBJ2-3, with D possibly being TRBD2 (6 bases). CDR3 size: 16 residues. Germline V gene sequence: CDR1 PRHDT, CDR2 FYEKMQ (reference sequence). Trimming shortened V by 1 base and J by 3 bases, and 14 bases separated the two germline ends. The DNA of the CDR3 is TGTGCCAGCAGCTTAGCGGCTAGCGTGAGGACAGATACGCAGTATTTT. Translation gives CASSLAASVRTDTQYF.

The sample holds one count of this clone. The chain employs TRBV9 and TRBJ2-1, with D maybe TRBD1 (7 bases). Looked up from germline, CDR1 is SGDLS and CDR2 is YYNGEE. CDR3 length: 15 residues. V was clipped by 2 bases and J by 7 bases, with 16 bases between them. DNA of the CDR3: TGTGCCAGCAGCGTTGAGGGGGGACAGTCGAATGAGCAGTTCTTC. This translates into CASSVEGGQSNEQFF.

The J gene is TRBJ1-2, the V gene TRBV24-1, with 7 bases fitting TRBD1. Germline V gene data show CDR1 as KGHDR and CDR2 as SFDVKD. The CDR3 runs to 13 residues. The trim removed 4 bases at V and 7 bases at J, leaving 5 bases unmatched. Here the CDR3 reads CATSDHRTGGYTF. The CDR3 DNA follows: TGTGCCACCAGTGACCACCGGACAGGTGGCTACACCTTC.

The CDR3 reads CASSLQVSPLHF. CDR3 DNA sequence: TGTGCCAGCAGTTTGCAGGTTTCACCCCTCCACTTT. This chain links TRBV28 with TRBJ1-6; D unclear. Per germline, CDR1 MDHEN and CDR2 SYDVKM. Trimming left V 3 bases short and J 9 bases short, with 6 bases between. This CDR3 contains 12 residues.

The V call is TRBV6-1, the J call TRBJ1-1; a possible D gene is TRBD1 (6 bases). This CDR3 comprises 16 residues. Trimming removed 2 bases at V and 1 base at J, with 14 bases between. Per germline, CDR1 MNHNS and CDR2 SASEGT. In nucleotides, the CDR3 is TGTGCCAGCAGTGAACAAGGGTGGGGGCCGAACACTGAAGCTTTCTTT. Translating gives CASSEQGWGPNTEAFF.

The CDR3 loop reads CASSDPGQGGNNEQFF. The CDR3 DNA sequence: TGTGCCAGTAGCGATCCGGGACAGGGGGGTAACAATGAGCAGTTCTTC. The chain has TRBV19 and TRBJ2-1; 11 nucleotides align to TRBD1. The CDR3 runs to 16 residues. Per the germline V gene, CDR1 is LNHDA and CDR2 is SQIVND (reference sequence). The V segment lost 6 bases and the J segment 5 bases; nucleotides outside the gene matches: 9.

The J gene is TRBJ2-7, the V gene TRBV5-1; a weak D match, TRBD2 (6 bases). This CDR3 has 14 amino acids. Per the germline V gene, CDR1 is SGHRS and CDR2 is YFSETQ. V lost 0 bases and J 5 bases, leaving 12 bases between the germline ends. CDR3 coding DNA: TGCGCCAGCAGCTTGGCGGGGGTCGGGGACGAGCAGTACTTC. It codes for CASSLAGVGDEQYF.